This entry lists 27 T cell receptor beta chains sequenced from one sample in a study of T cells after yellow fever vaccination. One entry per CDR3 protein, called by TCRdb with MiXCR from the 5' RACE reads. The sample lists 450,000 to 600,000 distinct CDR3 sequences, roughly a sixth occurring once. The specimen comprised PBMCs, sampled around 5 days after the first yellow fever vaccination. Source of these receptors: a man aged 18 to 29 who received the YFV17D yellow fever vaccine.

CDR3 in amino acids: CASGARDQPQHF. The CDR3 DNA reads TGTGCCTCCGGGGCGCGGGATCAGCCCCAGCATTTT. This rearrangement joins TRBV10-3 to TRBJ1-5, with D tentatively TRBD1 (5 bases). Germline CDR1 ENHRY, CDR2 SYGVKD. This CDR3 has 12 residues. Trimming removed 11 bases from V and 5 bases from J, with 13 bases in between.

Comments on this clonotype: It may be a read error: a sequence one base away is much more abundant. The rearrangement uses TRBV7-9 and TRBJ2-3; 8 bases align to TRBD2. The germline gives CDR1 SEHNR, CDR2 FQNEAQ (reference sequence). V shed 2 bases, J shed 1 base, and the junction held 2 bases outside the gene matches. This CDR3 region has 15 residues. CDR3 coding DNA: TGTGCCAGCAGCTTACGGCGGGAGGGCACAGATACGCAGTATTTT. Translating gives CASSLRREGTDTQYF.

The count of this clonotype is one. The genes are TRBV11-2 and TRBJ2-4; 14 nucleotides line up with TRBD2. The CDR3 is 18 residues long. With V trimmed by 5 bases and J by 6 bases, 12 bases remained unmatched. CDR1 and CDR2 (germline): SGHAT, FQNNGV. CDR3 sequence: CASSPNALTSGGVNIQYF. In DNA, the CDR3 is TGTGCCAGCAGCCCAAATGCCTTGACTAGCGGGGGGGTAAACATTCAGTACTTC.

The V call is TRBV5-4, the J call TRBJ2-2; 7 bases map to TRBD1. After removal of 2 bases from V and 1 base from J, the junction contained 2 bases not matched to a gene. Germline V gene data show CDR1 as SGHNT and CDR2 as YYREEE (reference sequence). This CDR3 is built from 15 residues. The CDR3 nucleotides are TGTGCCAGCAGCTTCTGGGACAGGAACACCGGGGAGCTGTTTTTT. Translating gives CASSFWDRNTGELFF.

This clonotype came up a few times. V usage is TRBV4-1 and J usage is TRBJ1-2, with a possible D match to TRBD1 (6 bases). This CDR3 is 16 amino acids long. Germline V gene sequence: CDR1 MGHRA, CDR2 YSYEKL. Trimming removed 4 bases from V and 0 bases from J, with 15 bases in between. In DNA form, the CDR3 reads TGCGCCAGCAGCCGAATTCCGGGACATCCTAACTATGGCTACACCTTC. Translating gives CASSRIPGHPNYGYTF.

This clonotype has more than one count but fewer than ten. The rearrangement links TRBV5-1 to TRBJ2-5, with 7 positions matching TRBD2. Trimming took 5 bases from V and 5 from J; bases not matched to a gene: 6. The CDR3 is 13 residues long. CDR1 is SGHRS, CDR2 YFSETQ, per germline. CDR3 region: CASRAGPEETQYF. In DNA, the CDR3 is TGCGCCAGCAGAGCGGGGCCTGAGGAGACCCAGTACTTC.

The chain couples TRBV27 to TRBJ2-5, with a possible D match to TRBD1 (5 bases). Germline assignment: CDR1 MNHEY and CDR2 SMNVEV (reference sequence). The ends were cut back, 6 bases at V and 7 bases at J, with 15 bases in the middle. The CDR3 has 13 residues. CDR3 in amino acids: CASRRQPASTQYF. In DNA form, the CDR3 reads TGTGCCAGCAGAAGACAGCCCGCCTCGACCCAGTACTTC.

The chain carries TRBV27 and TRBJ2-3; D is uncertain. This CDR3 comprises 14 residues. Germline values: CDR1 MNHEY, CDR2 SMNVEV (reference sequence). Trimming removed 3 bases from V and 0 bases from J, with 7 bases in between. The CDR3 spells CASSFSDSTDTQYF. The DNA for the CDR3 is TGTGCCAGCAGTTTCTCTGACAGCACAGATACGCAGTATTTT.

The chain links TRBV19 to TRBJ1-1; D uncertain. The germline V gene has CDR1 LNHDA and CDR2 SQIVND (reference sequence). Trimming took 7 bases from V and 1 from J, leaving 10 bases between them. The length of the CDR3 is 13 residues. CDR3 residues: CASTTLGNTEAFF. The CDR3 DNA reads as TGTGCCAGTACGACGCTTGGGAACACTGAAGCTTTCTTT.

This clonotype was seen at least ten times. The V call is TRBV18, the J call TRBJ1-6; D is uncertain. CDR1 is KGHSH and CDR2 is LQKENI in the germline V gene. Trimming cost V 6 bases and J 6 bases, with 15 bases left between them. This CDR3 comprises 15 residues. The CDR3 bases are TGTGCCAGCTCCCTGGGCCAGCTTCCTAATTCACCCCTCCACTTT. Its translation is CASSLGQLPNSPLHF.

This clonotype has more than one count but fewer than ten. The chain links TRBV7-6 to TRBJ1-4, with 9 bases fitting TRBD1. The CDR3 consists of 16 residues. The junction had 9 bases not matched to a gene; V was cut back by 5 bases and J by 5 bases. Germline V gives CDR1 SGHVS, CDR2 FNYEAQ. For the CDR3, the DNA is TGTGCCAGCAGCCGAGGTCCGGGACAGGGCAATGAAAAACTGTTTTTT. Translated, it gives CASSRGPGQGNEKLFF.

This clonotype has a count of ten or more. The rearrangement uses TRBV4-1 and TRBJ1-3; D is unclear. Between the trimmed V and J ends, which lost 0 bases and 0 bases, there was a span of 27 bases. The CDR3 runs 22 residues. Germline CDR1 reads MGHRA; CDR2 reads YSYEKL. In DNA form, the CDR3 reads TGCGCCAGCAGCCAAGATCCGAGAAATAGAGGACGGACCCTAGACTCTGGAAACACCATATATTTT. Its protein is CASSQDPRNRGRTLDSGNTIYF.

This chain uses TRBV5-4 with TRBJ2-2; 8 positions match TRBD2. CDR1 and CDR2 from the germline V gene are SGHNT and YYREEE (reference sequence). The CDR3 has 16 amino acids. The ends lost 5 bases at V and 3 bases at J; junction bases unmatched: 9. CDR3 in amino acids: CASSPGAGGYTGELFF. The CDR3 DNA reads as TGTGCCAGCAGTCCAGGGGCGGGGGGATACACCGGGGAGCTGTTTTTT.

The chain couples TRBV20-1 to TRBJ1-6, with D possibly TRBD1 on 5 matching bases. Germline V gene sequence: CDR1 DFQATT, CDR2 SNEGSKA (reference sequence). The germline V and J ends were trimmed by 0 bases and 8 bases, with 11 bases remaining between them. The CDR3 extends over 14 amino acids. The chain's CDR3 is CSARDQGVDSPLHF. The CDR3, as DNA: TGCAGTGCTAGAGATCAAGGGGTGGATTCACCCCTCCACTTT.

This clonotype was counted a few times. V is TRBV7-2 and J is TRBJ2-3; D is unresolved. V dropped 4 bases and J dropped 4 bases, with 6 bases sitting between them. The germline V gene has CDR1 SGHTA and CDR2 FQGNSA. This CDR3 has 12 amino acids. DNA of the CDR3: TGTGCCAGCAGCTGGCCACCAGATACGCAGTATTTT. Protein sequence: CASSWPPDTQYF.

This clonotype has ten or more counts. This chain connects TRBV18 to TRBJ2-2, with no clear D. Germline V gene sequence: CDR1 KGHSH, CDR2 LQKENI. The CDR3 has 13 residues. With 1 base removed from V and 1 base from J, the gap between germline ends came to 1 base. The CDR3 protein is CASSPLNTGELFF. CDR3 nucleotide sequence: TGTGCCAGCTCACCACTGAACACCGGGGAGCTGTTTTTT.

The rearrangement joins TRBV20-1 to TRBJ2-7; no reliable D call. V was pared by 0 bases and J by 6 bases, with 9 bases between. The CDR3 is 12 residues long. Germline V gives CDR1 DFQATT, CDR2 SNEGSKA (reference sequence). CDR3 residues: CSARDGRVEQYV. DNA of the CDR3: TGCAGTGCTAGAGATGGTCGGGTCGAGCAGTACGTC.

CDR3 amino acids: CASSQEVGNTIYF. Here the CDR3 DNA reads TGCGCCAGCAGCCAAGAGGTCGGAAACACCATATATTTT. V gene TRBV4-3 combines with J gene TRBJ1-3; D uncertain. Trimming took 0 bases from V and 4 from J, leaving 4 bases between them. CDR1 and CDR2 from the germline V gene are LGHNA and YSLEER. CDR3 length: 13 residues.

As for this clonotype: A much larger clone sits a single nucleotide away, making a read error possible. In this CDR3 the conserved last residue, phenylalanine or tryptophan, is missing, so a read error is likely. The chain combines TRBV27 with TRBJ2-2; D call uncertain. CDR1 and CDR2 (germline): MNHEY, SMNVEV (reference sequence). The CDR3 sequence is 12 residues long. The V and J ends lost 1 base and 5 bases respectively, with 2 bases between them. Written as DNA, the CDR3 is TGTGCCAGCAGTTTATTGACCGGGGAGCTGTTTTCT. Translation gives CASSLLTGELFS.

This clonotype was detected only a few times. The chain uses TRBV7-6 and TRBJ2-1, with D uncertain. Trimming left V 3 bases short and J 0 bases short, with 15 bases between. The CDR3 totals 17 residues. Germline V lookup: CDR1 SGHVS, CDR2 FNYEAQ. The CDR3 nucleotides read TGTGCCAGCAGCTTCAGCGCGGCCGCGGCCTCCTACAATGAGCAGTTCTTC. Encoded protein: CASSFSAAAASYNEQFF.

CDR3 residues: CASSLTGAASTYNEQFF. CDR3 sequence (DNA): TGTGCCAGCAGCTTAACGGGGGCAGCTTCAACCTACAATGAGCAGTTCTTC. The genes are TRBV7-3 and TRBJ2-1, with D tentatively TRBD1 (6 bases). The length of the CDR3 is 17 residues. Germline loops: CDR1 SGHTA, CDR2 FQGTGA. Trimming left V 0 bases short and J 2 bases short, with 14 bases between.

This clonotype was seen a handful of times. The chain couples TRBV7-9 to TRBJ2-3; D could derive from TRBD1 or TRBD2 (6 bases each). Germline CDR1 and CDR2: SEHNR and FQNEAQ (reference sequence). The CDR3 has 16 residues. With 1 base removed from V and 4 bases from J, the gap between germline ends came to 15 bases. In DNA form, the CDR3 reads TGTGCCAGCAGCTTAGGACGGGGGCTCCCCGCAGATACGCAGTATTTT. This gives the protein CASSLGRGLPADTQYF.

This clonotype was seen a handful of times. The gene calls are TRBV4-1 and TRBJ1-5; D possibly corresponds to TRBD1 (5 bases). This CDR3 is 14 amino acids long. In germline, CDR1 is MGHRA, CDR2 YSYEKL. The V and J ends lost 4 bases and 5 bases respectively, with 12 bases between them. CDR3 protein: CASSLTEGHQPQHF. CDR3 DNA sequence: TGCGCCAGCAGCCTTACTGAGGGGCATCAGCCCCAGCATTTT.

This chain's CDR3 is CASSGQGQNTEAFF. DNA for the CDR3: TGTGCCAGCAGCGGCCAGGGGCAGAACACTGAAGCTTTCTTT. V is TRBV9 and J is TRBJ1-1, with D tentatively TRBD1 (6 bases). Trimming took off 3 bases at V and 1 base at J, with 10 bases between the two ends. The CDR3 has 14 residues. Germline CDR1 SGDLS, CDR2 YYNGEE.

The chain carries TRBV1 and TRBJ2-2; TRBD1 is taken as the D call from the table, unchecked against the DNA. TRBV1 is noted as a pseudogene. The CDR3 is made up of 17 amino acids. CDR3 sequence: CTSSQEGGGSNTGELFF. The DNA for the CDR3 is TGCACCAGCAGCCAAGAAGGTGGCGGGTCAAACACCGGGGAGCTGTTTTTT.

In its sample, this clonotype was seen a few times. The chain has TRBV7-8 and TRBJ2-2; D may correspond to TRBD1 or TRBD2 (5 bases each). The V gene lost 11 bases and the J gene lost 4 bases, with 17 bases spanning the gap. Germline CDR1 is SGHVS and CDR2 is FQNEAQ. This CDR3 has 14 residues. In DNA form, the CDR3 reads TGTGCCGAAGACAACGGGGCAATCACCGGGGAGCTGTTTTTT. It codes for CAEDNGAITGELFF.

The chain combines TRBV20-1 with TRBJ1-1, with 7 nucleotides matching TRBD1. Germline CDR1 reads DFQATT; CDR2 reads SNEGSKA (reference sequence). CDR3 length: 13 amino acids. V lost 6 bases to trimming and J lost 1 base; unmatched junction nucleotides: 5. This CDR3 reads CSAIGTENTEAFF. CDR3 DNA sequence: TGCAGTGCCATCGGGACAGAGAACACTGAAGCTTTCTTT.